This T cell receptor beta chain was found in a study of blood T cell repertoires in COVID-19. V was clipped by 6 bases and J by 8 bases, with 10 bases between them. The CDR3 is 12 amino acids. Original handling: Cell counts per sample came from amplifying reference gene primers. Using immunoSEQ multiplex PCR, the repertoire was profiled, and TCRdb retains in-frame clones only, with some absent. Clone size and the V and J calls come from that table; the DNA yielded D and trimming. Here the sample spans around 150,000 clones, roughly 82% being singletons. This rearrangement joins TRBV12-3 or TRBV12-4 to TRBJ2-2, with a tentative D call TRBD1 (6 bases). Sequenced: peripheral blood. The source of this sequence is a woman aged 45 to 65 in a cohort sampled during active or convalescent COVID-19. DNA of the CDR3: TGTGCCAGCAGCTCCGACAGGGGGGAGCTGTTTTTT. Protein sequence: CASSSDRGELFF.